What follows describes a single T cell receptor beta chain. This sample was included in a study of T cells after yellow fever vaccination. It was through 5'RACE template switching that TCR cDNA was made, with a universal primer site and UMIs added. From the 5' RACE reads, TCRdb called clonotypes with MiXCR, one entry per CDR3 protein. The data show 450,000 to 600,000 distinct CDR3 sequences, around 16% seen once. The sequences come from PBMCs, collected 4 to 6 days after the first yellow fever vaccination. The sequence derives from a man younger than 35 who received the YFV17D yellow fever vaccine.

The DNA for the CDR3 is TGTGCCAGCAGCTTAAGGGAGCAGGGGTACGGTTCACCCCTCCACTTT. Translating gives CASSLREQGYGSPLHF. The V gene is TRBV7-9, the J gene TRBJ1-6; maybe TRBD1 (6 bases). V gave up 2 bases and J gave up 9 bases, with 17 bases separating them. The germline V gene has CDR1 SEHNR and CDR2 FQNEAQ (reference sequence). The CDR3 is 16 amino acids.